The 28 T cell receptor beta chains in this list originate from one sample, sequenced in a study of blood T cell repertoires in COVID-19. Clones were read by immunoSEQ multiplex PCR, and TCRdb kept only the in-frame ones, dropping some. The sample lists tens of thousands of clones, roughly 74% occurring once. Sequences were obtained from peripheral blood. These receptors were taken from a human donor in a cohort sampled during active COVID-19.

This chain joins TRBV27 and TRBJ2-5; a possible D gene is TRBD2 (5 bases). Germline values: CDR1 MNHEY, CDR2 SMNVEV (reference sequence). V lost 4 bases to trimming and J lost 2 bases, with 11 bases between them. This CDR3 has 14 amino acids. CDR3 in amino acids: CASSSTAGQETQYF. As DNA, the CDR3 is TGTGCCAGCAGTTCGACCGCGGGTCAAGAGACCCAGTACTTC.

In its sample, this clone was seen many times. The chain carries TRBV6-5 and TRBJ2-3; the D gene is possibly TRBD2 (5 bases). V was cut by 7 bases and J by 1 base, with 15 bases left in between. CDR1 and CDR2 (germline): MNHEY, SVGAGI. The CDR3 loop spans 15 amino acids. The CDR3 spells CASTGPSGGTDTQYF. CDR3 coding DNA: TGTGCCAGCACCGGACCCAGCGGTGGCACAGATACGCAGTATTTT.

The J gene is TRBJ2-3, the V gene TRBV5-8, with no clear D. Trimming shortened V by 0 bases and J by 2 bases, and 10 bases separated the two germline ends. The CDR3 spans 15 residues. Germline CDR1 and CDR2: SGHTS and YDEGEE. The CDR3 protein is CASSLAHLSTDTQYF. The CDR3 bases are TGTGCCAGCAGCTTGGCACACCTTTCCACAGATACGCAGTATTTT. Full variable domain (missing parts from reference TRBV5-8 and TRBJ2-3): EAGVTQSPTHLIKTRGQQATLRCSPISGHTSVYWYQQALGLGLQFLLWYDEGEERNRGNFPPRFSGRQFPNYSSELNVNALELEDSALYLCASSLAHLSTDTQYFGPGTRLTVL.

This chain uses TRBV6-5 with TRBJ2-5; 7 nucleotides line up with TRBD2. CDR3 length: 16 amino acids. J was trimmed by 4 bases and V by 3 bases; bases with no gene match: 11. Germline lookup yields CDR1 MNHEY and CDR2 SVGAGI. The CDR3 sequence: CASSYPTSSGRETQYF. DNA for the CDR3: TGTGCCAGCAGTTATCCGACTAGCTCCGGGAGAGAGACCCAGTACTTC.

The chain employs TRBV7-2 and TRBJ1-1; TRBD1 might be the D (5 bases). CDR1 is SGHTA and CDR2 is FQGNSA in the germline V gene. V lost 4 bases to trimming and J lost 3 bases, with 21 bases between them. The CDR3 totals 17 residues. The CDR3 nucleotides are TGTGCCAGCAGCTCAGGTAGGGGAGGTACGAGGGACACTGAAGCTTTCTTT. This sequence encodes CASSSGRGGTRDTEAFF.

The DNA for the CDR3 is TGTGCCTGGAGACCACAGGGGGCGCATAGTGAAGCTTTCTTT. It encodes CAWRPQGAHSEAFF. V and J are TRBV30 and TRBJ1-1, with TRBD1 matching 9 bases. V was clipped by 3 bases and J by 7 bases; unmatched bases: 9. CDR1 is GTSNPN, CDR2 SVGIG, per germline (reference sequence). This CDR3 has 14 amino acids.

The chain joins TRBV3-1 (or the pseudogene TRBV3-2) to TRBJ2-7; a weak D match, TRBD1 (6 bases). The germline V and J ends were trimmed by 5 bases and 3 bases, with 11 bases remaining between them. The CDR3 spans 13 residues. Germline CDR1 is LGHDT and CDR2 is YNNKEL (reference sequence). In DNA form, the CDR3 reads TGTGCCAGCAGCGATCGGGACAACTACGAGCAGTACTTC. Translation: CASSDRDNYEQYF.

In nucleotides, the CDR3 is TGTGCCAGTAGTAGAGGACAGGTGGGCACTGAAGCTTTCTTT. Residues: CASSRGQVGTEAFF. This chain connects TRBV19 to TRBJ1-1, with 7 bases identical to TRBD1. CDR1 and CDR2 from the germline V gene are LNHDA and SQIVND (reference sequence). Trimming cost V 4 bases and J 4 bases; bases outside gene matches: 6. The CDR3 totals 14 residues.

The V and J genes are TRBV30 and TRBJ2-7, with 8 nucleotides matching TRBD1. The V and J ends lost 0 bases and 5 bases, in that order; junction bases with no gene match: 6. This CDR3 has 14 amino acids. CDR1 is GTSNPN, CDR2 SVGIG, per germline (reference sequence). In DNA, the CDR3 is TGTGCCTGGAGTGTAATAGGGACAGGCAACGAGCAGTACTTC. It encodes CAWSVIGTGNEQYF.

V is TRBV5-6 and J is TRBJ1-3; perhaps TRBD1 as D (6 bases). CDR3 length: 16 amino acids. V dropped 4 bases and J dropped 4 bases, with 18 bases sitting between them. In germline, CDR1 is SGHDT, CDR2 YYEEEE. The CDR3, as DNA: TGTGCCAGCAGCCTATATGGACAGTATAACGGAAACACCATATATTTT. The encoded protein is CASSLYGQYNGNTIYF.

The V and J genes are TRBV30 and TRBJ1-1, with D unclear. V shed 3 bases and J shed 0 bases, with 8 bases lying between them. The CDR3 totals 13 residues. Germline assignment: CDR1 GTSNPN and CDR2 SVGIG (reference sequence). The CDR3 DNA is TGTGCCTGGAGGAGGGATATGAACACTGAAGCTTTCTTT. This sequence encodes CAWRRDMNTEAFF.

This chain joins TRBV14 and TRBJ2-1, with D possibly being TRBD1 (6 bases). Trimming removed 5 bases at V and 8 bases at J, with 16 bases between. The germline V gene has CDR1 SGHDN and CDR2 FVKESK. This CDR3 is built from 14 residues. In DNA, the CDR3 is TGTGCCAGCAGCGTCCGGTGGGGACAACATGAGCAGTTCTTC. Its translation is CASSVRWGQHEQFF.

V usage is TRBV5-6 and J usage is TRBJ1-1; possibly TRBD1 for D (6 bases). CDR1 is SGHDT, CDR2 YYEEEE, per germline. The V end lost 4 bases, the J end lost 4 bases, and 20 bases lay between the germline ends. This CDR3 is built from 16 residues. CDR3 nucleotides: TGTGCCAGCAGCCCGAAAACCACAGGGTTTGGCACTGAAGCTTTCTTT. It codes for CASSPKTTGFGTEAFF.

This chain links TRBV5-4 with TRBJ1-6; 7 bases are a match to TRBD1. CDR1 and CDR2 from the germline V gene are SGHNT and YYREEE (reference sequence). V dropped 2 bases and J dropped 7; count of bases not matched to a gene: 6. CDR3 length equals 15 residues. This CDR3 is CASSFPGQRNSPLHF. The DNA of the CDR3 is TGTGCCAGCAGCTTCCCGGGACAGCGGAATTCACCCCTCCACTTT.

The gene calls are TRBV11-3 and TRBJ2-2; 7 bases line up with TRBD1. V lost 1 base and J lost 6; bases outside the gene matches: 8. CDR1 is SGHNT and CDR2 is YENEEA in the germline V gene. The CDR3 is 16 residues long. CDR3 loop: CASSLAGQPMAGELFF. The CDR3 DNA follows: TGTGCCAGCAGCTTAGCGGGACAGCCGATGGCCGGGGAGCTGTTTTTT. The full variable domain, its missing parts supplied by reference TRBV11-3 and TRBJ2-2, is EAGVVQSPRYKIIEKKQPVAFWCNPISGHNTLYWYLQNLGQGPELLIRYENEEAVDDSQLPKDRFSAERLKGVDSTLKIQPAELGDSAVYLCASSLAGQPMAGELFFGEGSRLTVL.

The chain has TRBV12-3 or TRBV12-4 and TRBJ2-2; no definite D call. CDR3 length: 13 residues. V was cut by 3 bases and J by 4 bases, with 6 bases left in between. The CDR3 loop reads CASSFRGTGELFF. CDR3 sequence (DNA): TGTGCCAGCAGTTTCCGAGGCACCGGGGAGCTGTTTTTT.

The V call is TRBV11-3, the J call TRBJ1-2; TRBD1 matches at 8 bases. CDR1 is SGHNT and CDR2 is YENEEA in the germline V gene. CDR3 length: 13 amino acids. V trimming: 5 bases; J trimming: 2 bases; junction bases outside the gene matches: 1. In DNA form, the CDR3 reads TGTGCCAGCAGCCGACAGGGGAACTATGGCTACACCTTC. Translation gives CASSRQGNYGYTF.

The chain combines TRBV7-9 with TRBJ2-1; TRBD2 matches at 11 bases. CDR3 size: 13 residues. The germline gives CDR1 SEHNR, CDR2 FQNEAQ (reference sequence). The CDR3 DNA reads TGTGCTCTGGGGCTAGCGGGAGGCAATGAGCAGTTCTTC. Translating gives CALGLAGGNEQFF.

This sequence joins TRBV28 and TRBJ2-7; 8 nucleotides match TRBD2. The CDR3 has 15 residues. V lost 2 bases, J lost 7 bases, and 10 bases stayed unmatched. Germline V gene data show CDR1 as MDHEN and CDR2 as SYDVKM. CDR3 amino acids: CASSLISGGPKEQYF. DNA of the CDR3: TGTGCCAGCAGTTTAATATCGGGAGGGCCGAAGGAGCAGTACTTC.

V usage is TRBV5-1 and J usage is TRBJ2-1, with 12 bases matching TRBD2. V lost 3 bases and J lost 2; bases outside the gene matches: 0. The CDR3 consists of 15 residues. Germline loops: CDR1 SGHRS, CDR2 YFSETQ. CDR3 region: CASSSSGGAYNEQFF. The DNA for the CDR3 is TGCGCCAGCAGCTCTAGCGGGGGGGCCTACAATGAGCAGTTCTTC.

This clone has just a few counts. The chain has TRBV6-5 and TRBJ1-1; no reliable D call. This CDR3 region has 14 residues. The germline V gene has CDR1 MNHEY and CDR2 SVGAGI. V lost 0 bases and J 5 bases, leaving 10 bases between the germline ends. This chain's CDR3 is CASSYSLADTEAFF. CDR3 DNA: TGTGCCAGCAGTTACTCTTTGGCTGATACTGAAGCTTTCTTT.

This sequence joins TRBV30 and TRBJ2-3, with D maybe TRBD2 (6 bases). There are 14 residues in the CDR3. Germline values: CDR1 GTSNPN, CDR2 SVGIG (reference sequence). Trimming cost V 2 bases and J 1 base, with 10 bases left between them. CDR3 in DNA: TGTGCCTGGAGTTCTAAGCGGGGCACAGATACGCAGTATTTT. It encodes CAWSSKRGTDTQYF.

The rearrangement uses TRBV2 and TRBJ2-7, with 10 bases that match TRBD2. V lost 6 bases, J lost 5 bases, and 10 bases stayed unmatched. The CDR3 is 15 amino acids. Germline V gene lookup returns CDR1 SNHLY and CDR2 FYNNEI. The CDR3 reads CASRNLAGGGHEQYF. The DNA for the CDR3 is TGTGCCAGCAGGAACTTAGCGGGAGGAGGCCACGAGCAGTACTTC.

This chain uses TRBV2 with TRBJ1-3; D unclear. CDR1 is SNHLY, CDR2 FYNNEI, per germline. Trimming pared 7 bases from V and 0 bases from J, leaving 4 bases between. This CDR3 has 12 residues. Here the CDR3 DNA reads TGTGCCAGCACTTTCTCTGGAAACACCATATATTTT. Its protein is CASTFSGNTIYF. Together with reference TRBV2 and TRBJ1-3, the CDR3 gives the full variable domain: EPEVTQTPSHQVTQMGQEVILRCVPISNHLYFYWYRQILGQKVEFLVSFYNNEISEKSEIFDDQFSVERPDGSNFTLKIRSTKLEDSAMYFCASTFSGNTIYFGEGSWLTVV.

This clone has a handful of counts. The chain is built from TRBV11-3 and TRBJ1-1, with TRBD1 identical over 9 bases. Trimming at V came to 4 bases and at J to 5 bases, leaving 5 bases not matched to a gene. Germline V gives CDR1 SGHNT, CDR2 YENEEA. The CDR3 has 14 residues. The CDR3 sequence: CASSSGTGRTEAFF. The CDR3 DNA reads TGTGCCAGCAGCTCGGGGACAGGGAGGACTGAAGCTTTCTTT.

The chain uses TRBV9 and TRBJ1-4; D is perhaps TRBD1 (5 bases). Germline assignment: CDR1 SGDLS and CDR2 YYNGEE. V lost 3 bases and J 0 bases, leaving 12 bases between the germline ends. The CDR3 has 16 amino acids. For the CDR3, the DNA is TGTGCCAGCAGCGAGGGGCCCGCCGCAACTAATGAAAAACTGTTTTTT. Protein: CASSEGPAATNEKLFF.

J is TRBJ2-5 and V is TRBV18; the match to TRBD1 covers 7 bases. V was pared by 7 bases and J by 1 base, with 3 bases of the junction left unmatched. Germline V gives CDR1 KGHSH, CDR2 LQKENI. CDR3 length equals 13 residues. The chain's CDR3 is CASYRGFQETQYF. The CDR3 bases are TGTGCCAGCTACAGGGGCTTCCAAGAGACCCAGTACTTC.

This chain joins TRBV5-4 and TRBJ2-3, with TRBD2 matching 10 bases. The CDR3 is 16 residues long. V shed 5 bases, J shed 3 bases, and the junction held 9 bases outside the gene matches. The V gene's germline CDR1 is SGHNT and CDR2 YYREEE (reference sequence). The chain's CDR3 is CASRAGTSEITDTQYF. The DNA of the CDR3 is TGTGCCAGCAGGGCCGGGACTAGCGAAATAACAGATACGCAGTATTTT.